Listed below are T cell receptor beta chains from one sample, sequenced in a study of T-cell reconstitution after alpha-beta-depleted transplantation in children. TCRdb reprocessed the PCR reads with MiXCR, giving one entry per CDR3 protein. The sample lists over 45,000 distinct CDR3 sequences; less than 6% were seen once. Sequenced material: PBMCs, mostly from graft donor cells, taken 60 days after TCRalphabeta/CD19-depleted stem cell transplant. Receptors were obtained from a female patient younger than 10 who had a stem cell transplant for aplastic anemia, so the T cells may come from the graft donor. CDR3s include the opening cysteine and the closing phenylalanine or tryptophan. A D gene is named only where the DNA matches it firmly. Size values are once, few and many counts, or a class for expanded clones, and some rows have none.

clone_size,d_call,v_call,j_call,cdr3_nt,cdr3_aa
-,TRBD1,TRBV6-7,TRBJ2-2,TGTGCCAGCAGTTTGAGGGGGCAGGGCACCGGGGAGCTGTTTTTT,CASSLRGQGTGELFF
many,-,TRBV5-5,TRBJ2-1,TGTGCCAGCAGCTTATGGGCATCGGCCTACAATGAGCAGTTCTTC,CASSLWASAYNEQFF
-,-,TRBV7-9,TRBJ2-1,TGTGCCAGCACCTCCCGGGGCTTCCGGGCCAATGAGCAGTTCTTC,CASTSRGFRANEQFF
few,-,TRBV28,TRBJ2-1,TGTGCCAGCCTGCGGCCGGGAGCGTACAATGAGCAGTTCTTC,CASLRPGAYNEQFF
-,TRBD2,TRBV30,TRBJ2-2,TGTGCCTGGAGTGGAGTCGGGAGGACCGGGGAGCTGTTTTTT,CAWSGVGRTGELFF
many,TRBD2,TRBV20-1,TRBJ2-5,TGCAGTGCTACTAGCGGGCAAGAGACCCAGTACTTC,CSATSGQETQYF
many,-,TRBV11-1,TRBJ2-1,TGTGCCAGCAGCCCCTATGGGAGTGGTGAGCAGTTCTTC,CASSPYGSGEQFF
many,-,TRBV18,TRBJ1-2,TGTGCCAGCTCACCAAACAGGGACGGCTACACCTTC,CASSPNRDGYTF
few,-,TRBV15,TRBJ2-7,TGTGCCACCAGCATCCGGAACAGGGACGAGCAGTACTTC,CATSIRNRDEQYF
-,-,TRBV2,TRBJ2-7,TGTGCCAGCGCGAGGACACCCTACGAGCAGTACTTC,CASARTPYEQYF
many,-,TRBV10-1,TRBJ2-5,TGCGCCAGCAGTGAGCCGGGTGGAGAGACCCAGTACTTC,CASSEPGGETQYF
many,TRBD2,TRBV11-2,TRBJ2-1,TGTGCCAGCCGGGGACTAGCGGGGGGTCCTTCCTACAATGAGCAGTTCTTC,CASRGLAGGPSYNEQFF
many,-,TRBV10-3,TRBJ1-6,TGTGCCATCATGGGGAGCGGGGATTCACCCCTCCACTTT,CAIMGSGDSPLHF
-,TRBD1,TRBV5-5,TRBJ1-4,TGTGCCAGCAGCCCCGGGACAGCTAATGAAAAACTGTTTTTT,CASSPGTANEKLFF
many,TRBD1,TRBV20-1,TRBJ2-1,TGCAGTGCTAGAGCCCGGGACAGGAAGCAGTTCTTC,CSARARDRKQFF
many,TRBD2,TRBV14,TRBJ2-3,TGTGCCAGCAGCCGGACTAGCGTCCCTAGAGGTACGCAGTATTTT,CASSRTSVPRGTQYF
many,TRBD2,TRBV20-1,TRBJ2-1,TGCAGTGCTCGTAGCGGGAGCGGCGCCTACAATGAGCAGTTCTTC,CSARSGSGAYNEQFF
-,-,TRBV5-1,TRBJ1-2,TGCGCCAGCAGCTTGAGTGGGACGGACGCTGGCTACACCTTC,CASSLSGTDAGYTF
-,-,TRBV10-1,TRBJ2-3,TGCGCCACTCACCCGGGTGGAGGACTACCGACAGATACGCAGTATTTT,CATHPGGGLPTDTQYF